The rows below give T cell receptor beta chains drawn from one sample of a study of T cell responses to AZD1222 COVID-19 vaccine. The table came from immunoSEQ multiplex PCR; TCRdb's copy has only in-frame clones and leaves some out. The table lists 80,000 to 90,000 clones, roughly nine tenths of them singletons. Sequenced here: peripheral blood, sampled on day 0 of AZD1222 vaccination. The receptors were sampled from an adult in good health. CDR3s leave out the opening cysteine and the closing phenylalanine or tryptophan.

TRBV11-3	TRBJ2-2	ASTPGGDYNTGELF
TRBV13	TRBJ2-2	ASSLGLASRGGELF
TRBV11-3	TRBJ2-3	ASSLGSPAGADTQY
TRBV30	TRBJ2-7	AWSVREGEQY
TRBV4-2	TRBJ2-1	ASSQAGGGMTLTSYNEQF
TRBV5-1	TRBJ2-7	ASSSSYEQY
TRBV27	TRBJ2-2	ASSSPFGTGELF
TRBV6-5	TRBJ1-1	ASSEEMRLRAF
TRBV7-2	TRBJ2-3	ASSSGLAGGFTDTQY
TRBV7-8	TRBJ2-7	ASSWDSYEQY
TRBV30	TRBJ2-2	AWKGPGELF
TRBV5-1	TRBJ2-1	ASVPGQGYNEQF
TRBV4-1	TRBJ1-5	ASSQPTGRLSNQPQH
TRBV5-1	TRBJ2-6	ASSLGGGTYSGANVLT
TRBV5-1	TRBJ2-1	ASSTSGYNEQF
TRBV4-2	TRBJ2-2	ASSQGTGGARTGELF
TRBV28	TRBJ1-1	ASSDANTEAF
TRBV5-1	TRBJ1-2	ASSSGTGSYGYT
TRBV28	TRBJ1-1	ASSSLDRGKNTEAF
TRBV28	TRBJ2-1	ASISSDFYNEQF
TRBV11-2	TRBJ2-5	ASSLDPGPPGTQY
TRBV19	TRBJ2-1	ASSISDSYNEQF
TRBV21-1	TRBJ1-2	ASSKAPSGHTNYGYT
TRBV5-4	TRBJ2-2	ASSVDQGGELF
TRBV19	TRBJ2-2	ASSGHLNTGELF
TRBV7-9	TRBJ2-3	ASSPQPLAGADTQY
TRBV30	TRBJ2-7	AWAGLTYEQY
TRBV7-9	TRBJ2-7	ASTLSAATYEQY
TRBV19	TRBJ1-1	ASSITLGDTEAF
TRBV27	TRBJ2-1	ASSSRLAGERQF
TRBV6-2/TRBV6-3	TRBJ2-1	ASSYRTSGSLVDEQF
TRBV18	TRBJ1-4	ASSPGQATNEKLF
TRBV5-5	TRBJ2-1	ASALKNEQF
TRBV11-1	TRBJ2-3	ASSSTAESTDTQY
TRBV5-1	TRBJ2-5	ASSLEGGRQETQY
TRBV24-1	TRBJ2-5	ATSDLGTGQETQY
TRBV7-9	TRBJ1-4	ASSMGQRNEKLF
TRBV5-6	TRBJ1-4	ASSVGRPNEKLF
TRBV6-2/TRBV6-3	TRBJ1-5	ASSTYRGLDQPQH
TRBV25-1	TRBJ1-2	ASSFGTFNYGYT
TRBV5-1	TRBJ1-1	ASSSGPVNTEAF
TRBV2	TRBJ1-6	ASRGLSLAYNSPLH
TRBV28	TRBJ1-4	ASYRTGGTNEKLF
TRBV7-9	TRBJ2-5	ASSPGLWETQY
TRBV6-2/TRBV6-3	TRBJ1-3	ASSSAVSGNTIY
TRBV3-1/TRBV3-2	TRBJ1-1	ASSQGSTGEAF
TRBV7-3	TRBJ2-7	ASSLTGEGWNEQY
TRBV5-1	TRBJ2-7	ASSLIWGSPEQY
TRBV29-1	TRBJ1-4	SVDLGGRREKLF
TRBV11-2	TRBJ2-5	ASGTGPQY
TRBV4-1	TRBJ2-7	ASSQDGAESYEQY
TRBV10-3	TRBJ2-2	AIAPPRYGELF